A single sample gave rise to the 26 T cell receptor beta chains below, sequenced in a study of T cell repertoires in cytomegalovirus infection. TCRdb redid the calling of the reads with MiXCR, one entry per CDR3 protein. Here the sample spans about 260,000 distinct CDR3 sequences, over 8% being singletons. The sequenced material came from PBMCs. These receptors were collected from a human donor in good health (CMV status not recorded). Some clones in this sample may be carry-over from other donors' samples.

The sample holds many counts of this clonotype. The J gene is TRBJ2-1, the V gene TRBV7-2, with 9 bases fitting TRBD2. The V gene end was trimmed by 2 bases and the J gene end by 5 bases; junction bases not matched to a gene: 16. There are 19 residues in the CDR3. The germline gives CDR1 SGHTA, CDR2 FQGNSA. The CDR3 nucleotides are TGTGCCAGCAGCTTAAACAGGGTGGAAGGGACTAGCAGACACAATGAGCAGTTCTTC. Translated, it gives CASSLNRVEGTSRHNEQFF.

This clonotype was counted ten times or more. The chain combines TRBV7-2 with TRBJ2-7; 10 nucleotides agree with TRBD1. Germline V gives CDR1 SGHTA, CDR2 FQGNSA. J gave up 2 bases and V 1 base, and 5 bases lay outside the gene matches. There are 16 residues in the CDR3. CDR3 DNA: TGTGCCAGCAGCTTAGAAGTAGGACAGGGGGCCTACGAGCAGTACTTC. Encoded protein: CASSLEVGQGAYEQYF.

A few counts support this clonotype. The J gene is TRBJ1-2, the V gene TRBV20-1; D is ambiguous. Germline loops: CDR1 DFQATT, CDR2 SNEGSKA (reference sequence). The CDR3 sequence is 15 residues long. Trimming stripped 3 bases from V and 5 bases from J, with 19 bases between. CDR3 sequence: CSASVLRTAAYGYTF. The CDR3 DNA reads TGCAGTGCTAGTGTATTAAGGACGGCTGCGTATGGCTACACCTTC.

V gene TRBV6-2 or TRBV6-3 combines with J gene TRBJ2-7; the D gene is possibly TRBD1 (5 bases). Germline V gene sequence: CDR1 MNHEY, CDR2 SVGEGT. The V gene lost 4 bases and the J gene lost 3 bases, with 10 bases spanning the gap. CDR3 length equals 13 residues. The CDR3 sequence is CASSSGHLYEQYF. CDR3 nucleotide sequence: TGTGCCAGCAGTTCTGGACACCTCTACGAGCAGTACTTC.

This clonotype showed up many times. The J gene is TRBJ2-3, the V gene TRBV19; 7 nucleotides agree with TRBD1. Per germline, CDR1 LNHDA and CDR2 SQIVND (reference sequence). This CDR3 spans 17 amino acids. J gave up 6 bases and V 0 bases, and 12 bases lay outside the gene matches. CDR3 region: CASSIDQTGTFKDTQYF. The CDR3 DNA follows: TGTGCCAGTAGTATAGACCAGACAGGGACCTTCAAGGATACGCAGTATTTT.

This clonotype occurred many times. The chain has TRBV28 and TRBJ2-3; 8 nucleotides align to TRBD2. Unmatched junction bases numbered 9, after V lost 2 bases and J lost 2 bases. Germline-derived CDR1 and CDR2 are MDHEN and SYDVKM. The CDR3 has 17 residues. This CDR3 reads CASSLEPGAGATDTQYF. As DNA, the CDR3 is TGTGCCAGCAGTTTAGAACCCGGAGCGGGAGCCACAGATACGCAGTATTTT. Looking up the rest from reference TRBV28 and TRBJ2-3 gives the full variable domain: DVKVTQSSRYLVKRTGEKVFLECVQDMDHENMFWYRQDPGLGLRLIYFSYDVKMKEKGDIPEGYSVSREKKERFSLILESASTNQTSMYLCASSLEPGAGATDTQYFGPGTRLTVL.

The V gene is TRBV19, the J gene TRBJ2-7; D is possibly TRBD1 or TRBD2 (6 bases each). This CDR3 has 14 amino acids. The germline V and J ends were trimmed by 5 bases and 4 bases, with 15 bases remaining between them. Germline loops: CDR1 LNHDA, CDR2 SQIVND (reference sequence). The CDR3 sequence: CASSRGPTVYEQYF. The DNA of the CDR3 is TGTGCCAGTAGTCGGGGGCCGACCGTTTACGAGCAGTACTTC.

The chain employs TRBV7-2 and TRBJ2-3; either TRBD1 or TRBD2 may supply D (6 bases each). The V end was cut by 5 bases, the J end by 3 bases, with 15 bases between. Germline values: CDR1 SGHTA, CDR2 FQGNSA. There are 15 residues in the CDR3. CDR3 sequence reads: CASSVDRGGTDTQYF. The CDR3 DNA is TGTGCCAGCAGCGTGGACAGAGGGGGGACAGATACGCAGTATTTT.

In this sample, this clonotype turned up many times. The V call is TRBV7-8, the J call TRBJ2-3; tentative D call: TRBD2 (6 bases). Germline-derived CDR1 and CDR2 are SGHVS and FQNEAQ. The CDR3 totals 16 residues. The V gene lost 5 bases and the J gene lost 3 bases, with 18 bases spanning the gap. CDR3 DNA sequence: TGTGCCAGCAGCCCCCCGGGTCGAGGGAGGACAGATACGCAGTATTTT. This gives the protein CASSPPGRGRTDTQYF.

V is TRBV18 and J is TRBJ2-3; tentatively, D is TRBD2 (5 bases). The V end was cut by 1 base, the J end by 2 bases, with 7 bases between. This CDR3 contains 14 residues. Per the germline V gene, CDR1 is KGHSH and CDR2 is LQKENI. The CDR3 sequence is CASSPLGDTDTQYF. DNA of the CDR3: TGTGCCAGCTCACCACTCGGGGACACAGATACGCAGTATTTT.

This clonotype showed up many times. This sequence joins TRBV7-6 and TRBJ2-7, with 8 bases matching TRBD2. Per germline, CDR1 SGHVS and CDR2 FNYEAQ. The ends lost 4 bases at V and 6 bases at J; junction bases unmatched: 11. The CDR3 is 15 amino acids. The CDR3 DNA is TGTGCCAGCAGCTCGACTACTAACGGGGGGGGCGAGCAGTACTTC. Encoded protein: CASSSTTNGGGEQYF.

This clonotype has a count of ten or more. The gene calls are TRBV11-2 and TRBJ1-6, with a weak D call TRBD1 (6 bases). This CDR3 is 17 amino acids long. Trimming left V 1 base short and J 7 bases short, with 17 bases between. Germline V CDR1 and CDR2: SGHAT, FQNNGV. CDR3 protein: CASSLGGGAQRNSPLHF. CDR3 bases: TGTGCCAGCAGCTTAGGAGGGGGGGCGCAGAGAAATTCACCCCTCCACTTT.

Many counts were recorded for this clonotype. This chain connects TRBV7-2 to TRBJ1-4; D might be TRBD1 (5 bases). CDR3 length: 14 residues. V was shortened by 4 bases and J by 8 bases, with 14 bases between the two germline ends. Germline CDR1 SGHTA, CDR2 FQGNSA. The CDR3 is CASSSSQGKEKLFF. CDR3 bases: TGTGCCAGCAGCTCGTCGCAGGGAAAGGAAAAACTGTTTTTT.

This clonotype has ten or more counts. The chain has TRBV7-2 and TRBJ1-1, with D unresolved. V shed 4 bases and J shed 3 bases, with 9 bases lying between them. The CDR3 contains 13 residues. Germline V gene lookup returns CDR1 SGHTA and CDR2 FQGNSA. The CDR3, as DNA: TGTGCCAGCAGCTCCTGGGTCGACACTGAAGCTTTCTTT. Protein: CASSSWVDTEAFF. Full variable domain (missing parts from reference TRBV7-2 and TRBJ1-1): GAGVSQSPSNKVTEKGKDVELRCDPISGHTALYWYRQSLGQGLEFLIYFQGNSAPDKSGLPSDRFSAERTGGSVSTLTIQRTQQEDSAVYLCASSSWVDTEAFFGQGTRLTVV.

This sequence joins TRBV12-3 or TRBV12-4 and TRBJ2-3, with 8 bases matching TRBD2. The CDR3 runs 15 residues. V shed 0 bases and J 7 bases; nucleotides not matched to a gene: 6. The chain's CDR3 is CASSLARGGRNTQYF. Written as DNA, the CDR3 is TGTGCCAGCAGTTTAGCCCGCGGGGGGCGGAATACGCAGTATTTT.

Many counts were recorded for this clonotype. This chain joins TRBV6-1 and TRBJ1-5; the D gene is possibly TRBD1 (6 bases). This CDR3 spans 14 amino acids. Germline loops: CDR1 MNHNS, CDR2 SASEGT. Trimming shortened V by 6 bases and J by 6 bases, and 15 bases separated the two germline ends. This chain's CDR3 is CASRIRQEGQPQHF. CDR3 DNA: TGTGCCAGCAGGATACGACAGGAGGGTCAGCCCCAGCATTTT.

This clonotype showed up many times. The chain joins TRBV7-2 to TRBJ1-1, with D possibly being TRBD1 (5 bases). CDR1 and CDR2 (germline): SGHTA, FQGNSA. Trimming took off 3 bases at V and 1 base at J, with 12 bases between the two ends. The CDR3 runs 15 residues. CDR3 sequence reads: CASSFEGKGNTEAFF. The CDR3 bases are TGTGCCAGCAGCTTCGAGGGGAAGGGGAACACTGAAGCTTTCTTT.

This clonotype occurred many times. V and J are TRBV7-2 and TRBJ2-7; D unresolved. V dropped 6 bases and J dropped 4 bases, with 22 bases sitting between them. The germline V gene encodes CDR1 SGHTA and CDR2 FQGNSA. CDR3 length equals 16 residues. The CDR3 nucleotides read TGTGCCAGCAGTTTCTCCCCAGGACCCCTGGCTTACGAGCAGTACTTC. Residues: CASSFSPGPLAYEQYF. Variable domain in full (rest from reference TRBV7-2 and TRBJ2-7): GAGVSQSPSNKVTEKGKDVELRCDPISGHTALYWYRQSLGQGLEFLIYFQGNSAPDKSGLPSDRFSAERTGGSVSTLTIQRTQQEDSAVYLCASSFSPGPLAYEQYFGPGTRLTVT.

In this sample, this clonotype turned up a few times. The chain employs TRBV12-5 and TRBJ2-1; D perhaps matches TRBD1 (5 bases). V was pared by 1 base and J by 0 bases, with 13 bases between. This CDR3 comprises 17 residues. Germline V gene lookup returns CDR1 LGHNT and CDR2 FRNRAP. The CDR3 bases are TGTGCTAGTGGTTTGGGCAGGGCTCTTGGCTCCTACAATGAGCAGTTCTTC. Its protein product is CASGLGRALGSYNEQFF.

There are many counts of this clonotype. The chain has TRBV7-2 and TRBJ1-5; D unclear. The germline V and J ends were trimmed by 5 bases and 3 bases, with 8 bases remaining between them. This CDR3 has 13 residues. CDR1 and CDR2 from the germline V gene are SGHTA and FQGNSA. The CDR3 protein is CASSPSVNQPQHF. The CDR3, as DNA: TGTGCCAGCAGCCCGTCGGTCAATCAGCCCCAGCATTTT.

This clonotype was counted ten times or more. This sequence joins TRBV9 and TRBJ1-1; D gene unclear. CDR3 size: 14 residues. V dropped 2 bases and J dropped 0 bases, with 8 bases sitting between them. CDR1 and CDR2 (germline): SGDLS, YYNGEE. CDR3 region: CASSVEGLNTEAFF. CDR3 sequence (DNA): TGTGCCAGCAGCGTCGAGGGCTTGAACACTGAAGCTTTCTTT.

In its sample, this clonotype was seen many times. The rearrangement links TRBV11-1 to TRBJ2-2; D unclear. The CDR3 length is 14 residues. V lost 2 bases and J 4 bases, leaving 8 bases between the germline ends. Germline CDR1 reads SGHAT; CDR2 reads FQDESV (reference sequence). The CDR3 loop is CASSLLSTTGELFF. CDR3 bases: TGTGCCAGCAGCTTACTCTCTACCACCGGGGAGCTGTTTTTT.

As DNA, the CDR3 is TGTGCCAGTAGTATACTACAGGGGGCTATGGGTCAGCCCCAGCATTTT. This gives the protein CASSILQGAMGQPQHF. V is TRBV19 and J is TRBJ1-5, with 9 bases aligning to TRBD1. V gave up 2 bases and J gave up 6 bases; unmatched junction bases: 8. The CDR3 runs 16 residues. The germline V gene encodes CDR1 LNHDA and CDR2 SQIVND (reference sequence). Together with reference TRBV19 and TRBJ1-5, the CDR3 gives the full variable domain: DGGITQSPKYLFRKEGQNVTLSCEQNLNHDAMYWYRQDPGQGLRLIYYSQIVNDFQKGDIAEGYSVSREKKESFPLTVTSAQKNPTAFYLCASSILQGAMGQPQHFGDGTRLSIL.

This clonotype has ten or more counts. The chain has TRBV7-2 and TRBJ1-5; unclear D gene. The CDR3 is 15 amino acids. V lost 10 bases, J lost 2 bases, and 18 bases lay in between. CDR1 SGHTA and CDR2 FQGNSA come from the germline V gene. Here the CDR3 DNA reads TGTGCCACCGTCAAGCGGGAGGGAGGCAATCAGCCCCAGCATTTT. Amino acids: CATVKREGGNQPQHF.

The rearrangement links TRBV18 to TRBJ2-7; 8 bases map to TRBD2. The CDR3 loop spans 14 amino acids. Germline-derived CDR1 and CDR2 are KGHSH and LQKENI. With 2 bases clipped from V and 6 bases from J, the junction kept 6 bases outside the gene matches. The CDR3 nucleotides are TGTGCCAGCTCACCAAGAGCGGGAGTGAGCGAGCAGTACTTC. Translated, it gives CASSPRAGVSEQYF.

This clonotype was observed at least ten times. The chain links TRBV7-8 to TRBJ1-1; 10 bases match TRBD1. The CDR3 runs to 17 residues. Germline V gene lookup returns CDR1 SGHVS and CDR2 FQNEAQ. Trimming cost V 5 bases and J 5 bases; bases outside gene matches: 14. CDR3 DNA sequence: TGTGCCAGCAGCCGGGACAGGGGTCCAGCGTCGGTGACTGAAGCTTTCTTT. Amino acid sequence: CASSRDRGPASVTEAFF.